This is a list of T cell receptor beta chains from one sample in a study of blood T cell repertoires in COVID-19. Measured with immunoSEQ multiplex PCR; TCRdb has only the in-frame clones, and not every one. The sample carries about 73,000 clones, 73% recorded once. The sequenced material came from peripheral blood. All receptors come from a man between 60 and 75 years old with acute or convalescent COVID-19. CDR3s include the opening cysteine and the closing phenylalanine or tryptophan. The D gene is left open where the match is weak. Part of the rows lack a size; the others show once, few, many or a class for expanded clones.

13	TRBV9	TRBJ2-2	-	-	CASSVDLSGELFF	TGTGCCAGCAGCGTAGACTTGTCCGGGGAGCTGTTTTTT
13	TRBV11-3	TRBJ2-5	TRBD1	-	CASSLTGTETQYF	TGTGCCAGCAGCTTGACAGGGACGGAGACCCAGTACTTC
16	TRBV15	TRBJ2-3	TRBD2	-	CATSSQTSGGTDTQYF	TGTGCCACCAGCAGCCAGACTAGCGGGGGCACAGATACGCAGTATTTT
15	TRBV5-1	TRBJ1-3	TRBD1	once	CASSPGGQSGNTIYF	TGCGCCAGCAGCCCAGGGGGCCAGTCTGGAAACACCATATATTTT
15	TRBV4-1	TRBJ1-5	TRBD1	-	CASSPLRTGDQPQHF	TGCGCCAGCAGCCCCCTACGGACAGGGGATCAGCCCCAGCATTTT
18	TRBV3-1/TRBV3-2	TRBJ2-3	TRBD2	-	CASSQDPRLAGRTDTQYF	TGTGCCAGCAGCCAAGATCCACGACTAGCGGGGCGCACAGATACGCAGTATTTT
18	TRBV7-2	TRBJ1-2	-	few	CASSFTRGHSTYEYGYTF	TGTGCCAGCAGCTTTACCCGAGGACATAGTACGTACGAATATGGCTACACCTTC
13	TRBV7-3	TRBJ1-2	-	once	CAPPAQGIDGYTF	TGTGCCCCCCCAGCGCAGGGGATAGATGGCTACACCTTC
15	TRBV6-5	TRBJ1-5	-	-	CASSSTTGVDQPQHF	TGTGCCAGCAGTTCAACGACGGGGGTCGATCAGCCCCAGCATTTT
16	TRBV7-2	TRBJ2-4	TRBD2	-	CASSSETSGGAIRLYF	TGTGCCAGCAGCTCCGAAACTAGCGGGGGGGCCATCCGCTTATACTTC
13	TRBV11-3	TRBJ1-1	-	-	CASSRGESTEAFF	TGTGCCAGCAGCCGTGGAGAGAGCACTGAAGCTTTCTTT
14	TRBV7-3	TRBJ2-1	-	-	CASSLGGLANEQFF	TGTGCCAGCAGCTTGGGGGGGCTGGCCAATGAGCAGTTCTTC
14	TRBV19	TRBJ2-2	-	many	CASSISTDTGELFF	TGTGCCAGTAGTATCTCGACAGACACCGGGGAGCTGTTTTTT
15	TRBV2	TRBJ1-2	-	many	CASLTYSGVDYGYTF	TGTGCCAGCCTTACGTATTCGGGTGTGGACTATGGCTACACCTTC
13	TRBV28	TRBJ2-3	TRBD1	-	CASNRGSTDTQYF	TGTGCCAGCAACAGGGGCTCAACAGATACGCAGTATTTT
17	TRBV19	TRBJ2-6	-	few	CASAVGVPSSGANVLTF	TGTGCCAGTGCCGTCGGGGTCCCAAGCTCTGGGGCCAACGTCCTGACTTTC
18	TRBV30	TRBJ2-5	TRBD2	-	CAWHLNPRLASEQETQYF	TGTGCCTGGCACCTTAACCCCCGACTAGCCTCCGAACAAGAGACCCAGTACTTC
14	TRBV5-1	TRBJ1-6	-	few	CASSSLGSNSPLHF	TGCGCCAGCAGCTCCCTGGGCAGTAATTCACCCCTCCACTTT
12	TRBV2	TRBJ2-4	-	-	CASRGGGNIQYF	TGTGCCAGCAGGGGGGGTGGGAACATTCAGTACTTC
14	TRBV7-2	TRBJ2-2	TRBD2	-	CASKLGGFTGELFF	TGTGCCAGCAAGCTCGGGGGGTTCACCGGGGAGCTGTTTTTT
18	TRBV13	TRBJ2-6	-	-	CASSLVAEIYSGANVLTF	TGTGCCAGCAGCTTAGTGGCAGAAATTTACTCTGGGGCCAACGTCCTGACTTTC
12	TRBV11-1	TRBJ1-1	-	-	CASSFGTGGAFF	TGTGCCAGCAGCTTCGGGACGGGGGGTGCTTTCTTT
15	TRBV5-1	TRBJ2-3	TRBD2	-	CASSQGTSGPDTQYF	TGCGCCAGCAGCCAGGGGACTAGCGGTCCCGATACGCAGTATTTT
15	TRBV2	TRBJ2-6	-	-	CASSAQVSGANVLTF	TGTGCCAGCAGTGCACAGGTCTCTGGGGCCAACGTCCTGACTTTC
14	TRBV9	TRBJ2-7	TRBD1	-	CASSPDREVYEQYF	TGTGCCAGCAGCCCGGACAGGGAAGTATACGAGCAGTACTTC
17	TRBV4-1	TRBJ1-2	TRBD1	-	CASRRGLRDRTNYGYTF	TGCGCCAGCAGACGGGGTTTGAGGGACAGGACTAACTATGGCTACACCTTC
14	TRBV6-2/TRBV6-3	TRBJ2-1	TRBD1	many	CASSLGGVFGEQFF	TGTGCCAGCAGTTTAGGGGGCGTCTTTGGTGAGCAGTTCTTC
16	TRBV6-2/TRBV6-3	TRBJ2-5	TRBD2	-	CASSFPLGGVRETQYF	TGTGCCAGCAGTTTCCCCTTGGGGGGGGTCCGAGAGACCCAGTACTTC
17	TRBV1	TRBJ1-1	-	many	CTSSQGWTGGMGTEAFF	TGCACCAGCAGCCAAGGATGGACAGGGGGCATGGGCACTGAAGCTTTCTTT
14	TRBV15	TRBJ2-5	TRBD2	-	CATSSPSGQETQYF	TGTGCCACCAGCAGCCCTAGCGGTCAAGAGACCCAGTACTTC
15	TRBV24-1	TRBJ1-2	-	-	CATSDPGTGHYGYTF	TGTGCCACCAGTGATCCCGGAACAGGGCACTATGGCTACACCTTC
14	TRBV14	TRBJ1-4	-	-	CASSQARGGRKLFF	TGTGCCAGCAGCCAAGCCCGAGGGGGTCGAAAACTGTTTTTT
16	TRBV28	TRBJ2-5	TRBD2	-	CASSLWGTSGRKTQYF	TGTGCCAGCAGTTTATGGGGGACTAGCGGGAGAAAGACCCAGTACTTC
16	TRBV9	TRBJ1-1	TRBD1	-	CASSPRDRGSNTEAFF	TGTGCCAGCAGCCCCCGGGACAGGGGTTCGAACACTGAAGCTTTCTTT
14	TRBV3-1/TRBV3-2	TRBJ2-5	-	-	CASSQFLAKETQYF	TGTGCCAGCAGCCAATTCTTAGCGAAAGAGACCCAGTACTTC
14	TRBV25-1	TRBJ2-3	-	-	CASSELGVTDTQYF	TGTGCCAGCAGTGAATTAGGGGTCACAGATACGCAGTATTTT
13	TRBV24-1	TRBJ1-2	-	-	CATSDFPDYGYTF	TGTGCCACCAGTGATTTCCCGGACTATGGCTACACCTTC
14	TRBV24-1	TRBJ2-1	-	-	CATSERRDSNEQFF	TGTGCCACCAGTGAACGACGGGATAGTAATGAGCAGTTCTTC
16	TRBV6-5	TRBJ1-6	-	-	CASSYSGLGLPSPLHF	TGTGCCAGCAGTTACTCGGGACTCGGGTTACCTTCACCCCTCCACTTT
15	TRBV19	TRBJ2-2	TRBD1	-	CASSIGTDSAGELFF	TGTGCCAGTAGTATTGGGACAGATAGTGCCGGGGAGCTGTTTTTT
14	TRBV2	TRBJ2-5	-	many	CASSIDRYQETQYF	TGTGCCAGCAGTATAGACAGGTACCAAGAGACCCAGTACTTC
14	TRBV13	TRBJ2-5	TRBD1	-	CASSFDRGGETQYF	TGTGCCAGCAGCTTCGACAGGGGTGGGGAGACCCAGTACTTC
18	TRBV9	TRBJ2-3	TRBD2	-	CASSPRTSGRAGADTQYF	TGTGCCAGCAGCCCAAGGACTAGCGGGCGGGCGGGGGCGGATACGCAGTATTTT